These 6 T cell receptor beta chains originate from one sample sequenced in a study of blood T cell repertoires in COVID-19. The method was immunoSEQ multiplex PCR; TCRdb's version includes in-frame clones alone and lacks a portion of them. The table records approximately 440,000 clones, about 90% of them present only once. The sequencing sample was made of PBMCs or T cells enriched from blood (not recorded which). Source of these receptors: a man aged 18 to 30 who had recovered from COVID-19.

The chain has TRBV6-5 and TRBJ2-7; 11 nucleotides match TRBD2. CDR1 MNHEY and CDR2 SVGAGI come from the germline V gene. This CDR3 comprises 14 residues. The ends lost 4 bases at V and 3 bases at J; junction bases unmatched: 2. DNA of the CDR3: TGTGCCAGCAGTTTGACTAGCGGGAACTACGAGCAGTACTTC. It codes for CASSLTSGNYEQYF.

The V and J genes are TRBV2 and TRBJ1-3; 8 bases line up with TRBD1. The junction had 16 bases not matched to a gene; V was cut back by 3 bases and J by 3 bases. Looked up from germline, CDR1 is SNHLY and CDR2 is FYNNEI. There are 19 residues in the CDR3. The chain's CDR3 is CASSDLPGQDTFYGNTIYF. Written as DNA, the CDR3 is TGTGCCAGCAGTGACCTCCCGGGACAGGATACATTTTATGGAAACACCATATATTTT.

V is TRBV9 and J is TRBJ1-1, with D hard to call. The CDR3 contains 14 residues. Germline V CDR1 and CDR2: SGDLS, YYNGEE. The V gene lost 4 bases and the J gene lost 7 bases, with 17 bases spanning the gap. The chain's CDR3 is CASSPPSAKVEAFF. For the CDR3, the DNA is TGTGCCAGCAGCCCCCCAAGTGCTAAAGTTGAAGCTTTCTTT.

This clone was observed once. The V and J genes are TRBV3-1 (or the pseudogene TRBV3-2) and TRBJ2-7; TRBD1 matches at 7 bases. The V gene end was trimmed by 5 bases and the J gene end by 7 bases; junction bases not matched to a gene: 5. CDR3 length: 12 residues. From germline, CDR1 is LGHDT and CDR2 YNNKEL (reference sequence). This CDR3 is CASSGTEWEQYF. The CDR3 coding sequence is TGTGCCAGCAGCGGGACAGAGTGGGAGCAGTACTTC.

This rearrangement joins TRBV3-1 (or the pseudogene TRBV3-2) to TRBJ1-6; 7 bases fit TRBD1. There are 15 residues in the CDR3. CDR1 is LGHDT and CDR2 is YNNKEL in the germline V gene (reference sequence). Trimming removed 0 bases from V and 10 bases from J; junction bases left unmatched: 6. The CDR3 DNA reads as TGTGCCAGCAGCCAAGATAGACAGGGAGGATCACCCCTCCACTTT. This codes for CASSQDRQGGSPLHF.

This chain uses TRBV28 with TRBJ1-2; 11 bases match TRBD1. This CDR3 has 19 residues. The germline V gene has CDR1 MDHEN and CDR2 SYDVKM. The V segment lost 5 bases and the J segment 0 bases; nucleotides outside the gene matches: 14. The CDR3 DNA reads TGTGCCAGCAGTCCAAGACCGGGACAGGGGGAGTTCGCTAACTATGGCTACACCTTC. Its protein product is CASSPRPGQGEFANYGYTF.